This T cell receptor beta chain was retrieved from a study of shared clonotypes between healthy human individuals. Study overall: Samples came from a couple of female and three male donors aged 18 to 49.

Authors' data handling: Junction-only sequences without quality scores were provided by ImmunoSEQ, so filtering was different. TCRdb keeps only in-frame clones here, not all; method: immunoSEQ multiplex PCR. D and trimming were read from the DNA, whereas the V and J calls and clone size are those reported in that table. The sample lists a few hundred thousand clones; around 80% were seen once. CDR1 SEHNR and CDR2 FQNEAQ come from the germline V gene (reference sequence). This CDR3 is built from 12 residues. V was clipped by 5 bases and J by 12 bases; unmatched bases: 3. Recent vaccinations or acute infections were absent in the healthy HIV-negative adult donors. For genomic DNA, unsorted samples relied on tens of millions of PBMCs.

Sequenced material: PBMCs. The chain couples TRBV7-9 to TRBJ2-1, with TRBD1 identical over 11 bases. The receptor was isolated from a woman aged 35 to 49 in good health. Some clones in this sample may be carry-over from other donors' samples. The CDR3, as DNA: TGTGCCAGCAGCAAGGACAGGGGGCGGCAGTTCTTC. Its protein product is CASSKDRGRQFF. The full variable domain, its missing parts supplied by reference TRBV7-9 and TRBJ2-1, is DTGVSQNPRHKITKRGQNVTFRCDPISEHNRLYWYRQTLGQGPEFLTYFQNEAQLEKSRLLSDRFSAERPKGSFSTLEIQRTEQGDSAMYLCASSKDRGRQFFGPGTRLTVL.